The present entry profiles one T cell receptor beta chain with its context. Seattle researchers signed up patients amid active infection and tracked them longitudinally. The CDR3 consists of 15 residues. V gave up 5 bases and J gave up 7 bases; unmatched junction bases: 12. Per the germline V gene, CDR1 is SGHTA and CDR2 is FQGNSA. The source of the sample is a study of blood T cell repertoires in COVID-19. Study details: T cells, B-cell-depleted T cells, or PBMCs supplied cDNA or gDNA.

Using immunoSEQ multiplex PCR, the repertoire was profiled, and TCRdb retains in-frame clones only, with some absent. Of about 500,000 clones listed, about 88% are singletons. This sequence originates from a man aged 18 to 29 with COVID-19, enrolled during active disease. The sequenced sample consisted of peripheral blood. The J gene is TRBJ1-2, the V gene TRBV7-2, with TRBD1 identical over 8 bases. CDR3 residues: CASSPWAGGSTGYTF. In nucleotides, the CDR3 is TGTGCCAGCAGCCCTTGGGCAGGGGGCTCCACTGGCTACACCTTC. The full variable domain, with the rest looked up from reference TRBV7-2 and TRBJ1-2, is GAGVSQSPSNKVTEKGKDVELRCDPISGHTALYWYRQSLGQGLEFLIYFQGNSAPDKSGLPSDRFSAERTGGSVSTLTIQRTQQEDSAVYLCASSPWAGGSTGYTFGSGTRLTVV.